Presented here are 29 T cell receptor beta chains from one specimen sequenced in a study of blood T cell repertoires in COVID-19. The assay was immunoSEQ multiplex PCR, and TCRdb's table has in-frame clones only and misses some. The sample holds more than 250,000 clones, 70% to 90% seen once. The sequencing input was PBMCs or T cells enriched from blood (not recorded which). These receptors all stem from a woman between 18 and 29 years old who had recovered from COVID-19.

The V gene is TRBV6-5, the J gene TRBJ1-1; D is possibly TRBD1 (5 bases). The CDR3 consists of 13 residues. Germline CDR1 is MNHEY and CDR2 is SVGAGI. V shed 5 bases and J shed 4 bases, with 11 bases lying between them. CDR3 residues: CASSRPGGTEAFF. The CDR3 coding sequence is TGTGCCAGCAGTCGTCCGGGGGGCACTGAAGCTTTCTTT.

The V gene is TRBV29-1, the J gene TRBJ1-2, with 8 bases that match TRBD1. The length of the CDR3 is 14 residues. Germline-derived CDR1 and CDR2 are SQVTM and ANQGSEA. J lost 5 bases, V lost 4 bases, and 9 bases had no gene match. The CDR3: CSVALGQGTYGYTF. In DNA form, the CDR3 reads TGCAGCGTTGCCTTAGGACAGGGCACATATGGCTACACCTTC.

The rearrangement uses TRBV28 and TRBJ1-1, with 11 bases lining up with TRBD1. Germline CDR1 and CDR2: MDHEN and SYDVKM. CDR3 size: 14 residues. With V trimmed by 6 bases and J by 4 bases, 4 bases remained unmatched. This CDR3 reads CASRGQGAITEAFF. CDR3 sequence (DNA): TGTGCCAGCAGAGGACAGGGGGCGATCACTGAAGCTTTCTTT.

This chain joins TRBV6-5 and TRBJ1-1, with unresolved D. V lost 8 bases, J lost 4 bases, and 17 bases lay in between. CDR3 length: 14 residues. Germline assignment: CDR1 MNHEY and CDR2 SVGAGI. The CDR3 reads CASFLREEGTEAFF. The CDR3 DNA follows: TGTGCCAGCTTCCTCCGGGAGGAGGGCACTGAAGCTTTCTTT.

This clone was seen a handful of times. This chain joins TRBV2 and TRBJ1-4; no reliable D call. CDR1 and CDR2 from the germline V gene are SNHLY and FYNNEI. The CDR3 runs to 13 residues. Trimming took off 6 bases at V and 1 base at J, with 6 bases between the two ends. DNA for the CDR3: TGTGCCAGCAGCCGTCGAACTAATGAAAAACTGTTTTTT. This translates into CASSRRTNEKLFF.

This clone was detected only once. J is TRBJ2-7 and V is TRBV29-1; 7 nucleotides agree with TRBD1. The V gene's germline CDR1 is SQVTM and CDR2 ANQGSEA. The V segment lost 5 bases and the J segment 0 bases; nucleotides outside the gene matches: 4. The length of the CDR3 is 13 residues. This CDR3 reads CSVKGQSSYEQYF. CDR3 nucleotides: TGCAGCGTTAAGGGACAGTCCTCCTACGAGCAGTACTTC.

This chain connects TRBV5-4 to TRBJ1-2; D not certain. The CDR3 loop spans 14 amino acids. The germline gives CDR1 SGHNT, CDR2 YYREEE (reference sequence). V was clipped by 0 bases and J by 5 bases, with 11 bases between them. The CDR3 sequence: CASSLASSPYGYTF. The CDR3 nucleotides are TGTGCCAGCAGCTTGGCCTCCAGTCCGTATGGCTACACCTTC.

V usage is TRBV29-1 and J usage is TRBJ1-1; no reliable D call. The CDR3 sequence is 17 residues long. V was shortened by 0 bases and J by 0 bases, with 17 bases between the two germline ends. Germline assignment: CDR1 SQVTM and CDR2 ANQGSEA. The CDR3 loop reads CSVEDLRTADLNTEAFF. CDR3 sequence (DNA): TGCAGCGTTGAAGATCTTCGAACAGCCGATTTGAACACTGAAGCTTTCTTT.

This chain links TRBV5-5 with TRBJ2-7; D uncertain. The CDR3 extends over 15 amino acids. Germline V gives CDR1 SGHKS, CDR2 YYEKEE (reference sequence). The V gene lost 4 bases and the J gene lost 0 bases, with 14 bases spanning the gap. The CDR3 DNA reads TGTGCCAGCAGCCTAGGCGAACTGATCTCCTACGAGCAGTACTTC. Amino acids: CASSLGELISYEQYF.

This clone has just one count. Mismatch with germline at one junction end may stem from a read error. The rearrangement links TRBV12-3 or TRBV12-4 to TRBJ1-1; D uncertain. The CDR3 runs 11 residues. The CDR3 loop is CASSPNRVPLF. The CDR3 DNA reads TGTGCCAGCAGTCCCAACCGGGTCCCACTTTTT.

The V and J genes are TRBV4-1 and TRBJ1-1, with TRBD1 matching 7 bases. Unmatched junction bases numbered 5, after V lost 1 base and J lost 0 bases. The CDR3 is 16 residues long. Germline lookup yields CDR1 MGHRA and CDR2 YSYEKL. The CDR3 coding sequence is TGCGCCAGCAGCCAAGCTCCAGGGACAGTGAACACTGAAGCTTTCTTT. Amino acids: CASSQAPGTVNTEAFF.

The chain has TRBV28 and TRBJ2-7; 7 bases map to TRBD1. The CDR3 is 16 residues long. Germline assignment: CDR1 MDHEN and CDR2 SYDVKM. V shed 6 bases and J 2 bases; nucleotides not matched to a gene: 13. As DNA, the CDR3 is TGTGCCAGCAGGTTAAGGCCCACAGGGGCCCCCTACGAGCAGTACTTC. It encodes CASRLRPTGAPYEQYF.

This clone has a handful of counts. The chain employs TRBV12-5 and TRBJ2-2, with 10 bases lining up with TRBD1. The CDR3 covers 16 residues. Germline CDR1 is LGHNT and CDR2 is FRNRAP. The V segment lost 6 bases and the J segment 5 bases; nucleotides outside the gene matches: 9. The CDR3 spells CASGSRQGARTGELFF. The CDR3 DNA reads as TGTGCTAGTGGAAGCCGACAGGGGGCGCGAACCGGGGAGCTGTTTTTT.

The chain has TRBV10-3 and TRBJ2-5; 10 bases align to TRBD2. After removal of 2 bases from V and 2 bases from J, the junction contained 11 bases not matched to a gene. The CDR3 runs to 18 residues. Germline assignment: CDR1 ENHRY and CDR2 SYGVKD. CDR3 residues: CAISETGLSGRRQETQYF. Written as DNA, the CDR3 is TGTGCCATCAGTGAGACTGGGCTTAGCGGGAGGAGACAAGAGACCCAGTACTTC.

V gene TRBV4-1 combines with J gene TRBJ1-2; D not certain. Germline V gene sequence: CDR1 MGHRA, CDR2 YSYEKL. There are 16 residues in the CDR3. Trimming removed 1 base from V and 7 bases from J, with 19 bases in between. The chain's CDR3 is CASSQVPTRGDSGYTF. The CDR3 nucleotides read TGCGCCAGCAGCCAAGTACCTACTCGGGGTGATTCTGGCTACACCTTC.

CDR3 bases: TGTGCCAGTAGAATGACAGCAGCCAATTCACCCCTCCACTTT. Translation gives CASRMTAANSPLHF. V is TRBV19 and J is TRBJ1-6; possibly TRBD1 for D (5 bases). The CDR3 is 14 amino acids. CDR1 is LNHDA and CDR2 is SQIVND in the germline V gene (reference sequence). V was cut by 6 bases and J by 7 bases, with 13 bases left in between. The full variable domain, with the rest looked up from reference TRBV19 and TRBJ1-6, is DGGITQSPKYLFRKEGQNVTLSCEQNLNHDAMYWYRQDPGQGLRLIYYSQIVNDFQKGDIAEGYSVSREKKESFPLTVTSAQKNPTAFYLCASRMTAANSPLHFGNGTRLTVT.

This clone was seen a single time. This chain links TRBV13 with TRBJ1-1; D is uncertain. The CDR3 extends over 15 amino acids. The germline CDR1 and CDR2 sequences are PRHDT and FYEKMQ (reference sequence). Trimming shortened V by 5 bases and J by 1 base, and 14 bases separated the two germline ends. As DNA, the CDR3 is TGTGCCAGCAGCCTGGCTGTCATTTCGAACACTGAAGCTTTCTTT. It codes for CASSLAVISNTEAFF.

In this sample, this clone turned up a few times. The V gene is TRBV19, the J gene TRBJ1-6; D might be TRBD1 (6 bases). Trimming took off 10 bases at V and 9 bases at J, with 19 bases between the two ends. CDR3 length: 14 residues. The V gene's germline CDR1 is LNHDA and CDR2 SQIVND (reference sequence). In nucleotides, the CDR3 is TGTGCCACAAAGTTCGGGGGCGGGGGTTCACCCCTCCACTTT. Residues: CATKFGGGGSPLHF.

This clone was seen just once. V usage is TRBV18 and J usage is TRBJ2-1; TRBD1 aligns across 9 bases. This CDR3 is built from 14 residues. V lost 3 bases, J lost 8 bases, and 5 bases stayed unmatched. Germline CDR1 KGHSH, CDR2 LQKENI. The CDR3 here is CASSPGQGRHEQFF. The CDR3 coding sequence is TGTGCCAGCTCACCGGGACAGGGTAGGCATGAGCAGTTCTTC.

The chain couples TRBV7-9 to TRBJ2-6, with 8 bases fitting TRBD1. The trim removed 5 bases at V and 0 bases at J, leaving 9 bases unmatched. The CDR3 has 18 amino acids. CDR1 and CDR2 from the germline V gene are SEHNR and FQNEAQ (reference sequence). The CDR3 coding sequence is TGTGCCAGCAGCCTTGGACAGGGACCTCTCTCTGGGGCCAACGTCCTGACTTTC. It translates to CASSLGQGPLSGANVLTF.

This clone has only one observation. The chain links TRBV18 to TRBJ2-7; maybe TRBD2 (7 bases). The CDR3 sequence is 14 residues long. Germline values: CDR1 KGHSH, CDR2 LQKENI. The germline V and J ends were trimmed by 1 base and 4 bases, with 11 bases remaining between them. The CDR3 nucleotides read TGTGCCAGCTCACCACTACAGGGAGGGTACGAGCAGTACTTC. Protein: CASSPLQGGYEQYF. Variable domain in full (rest from reference TRBV18 and TRBJ2-7): NAGVMQNPRHLVRRRGQEARLRCSPMKGHSHVYWYRQLPEEGLKFMVYLQKENIIDESGMPKERFSAEFPKEGPSILRIQQVVRGDSAAYFCASSPLQGGYEQYFGPGTRLTVT.

The CDR3 is CASSILGTGGLLTYEQYF. CDR3 nucleotide sequence: TGCGCCAGCAGCATACTCGGGACAGGGGGCCTACTCACCTACGAGCAGTACTTC. This chain connects TRBV5-1 to TRBJ2-7, with 12 bases lining up with TRBD1. Germline V gene data show CDR1 as SGHRS and CDR2 as YFSETQ. Losses at the gene ends were 4 bases for V and 2 bases for J; bases not matched to a gene: 13. The CDR3 has 18 amino acids.

V gene TRBV9 combines with J gene TRBJ1-2, with D perhaps matching TRBD1 (5 bases). The CDR3 totals 14 residues. CDR1 and CDR2 from the germline V gene are SGDLS and YYNGEE. Trimming took 0 bases from V and 5 from J, leaving 11 bases between them. Here the CDR3 reads CASSVGGRAYGYTF. The CDR3 bases are TGTGCCAGCAGCGTAGGTGGCAGGGCATATGGCTACACCTTC.

The V and J genes are TRBV7-3 and TRBJ2-3, with a possible D match to TRBD1 (5 bases). The V gene lost 3 bases and the J gene lost 4 bases, with 11 bases spanning the gap. There are 14 residues in the CDR3. The germline V gene encodes CDR1 SGHTA and CDR2 FQGTGA. CDR3 in amino acids: CASSLAGLADTQYF. The CDR3 DNA sequence: TGTGCCAGCAGCTTGGCAGGGCTGGCAGATACGCAGTATTTT.

V and J are TRBV11-2 and TRBJ1-1; unclear D gene. CDR1 and CDR2 (germline): SGHAT, FQNNGV. V was shortened by 0 bases and J by 10 bases, with 12 bases between the two germline ends. This CDR3 region has 13 residues. The CDR3 nucleotides read TGTGCCAGCAGCTTAGATAGAACAGTGCGAGCTTTCTTT. Protein product: CASSLDRTVRAFF.

This chain connects TRBV12-3 or TRBV12-4 to TRBJ2-2; possible D gene TRBD1, 5 bases. Trimming left V 7 bases short and J 6 bases short, with 9 bases between. The CDR3 is 12 residues long. Written as DNA, the CDR3 is TGTGCCAGCACCCAGGGTCCCGGGGAGCTGTTTTTT. This encodes CASTQGPGELFF.

The chain is built from TRBV5-1 and TRBJ2-7, with 7 nucleotides matching TRBD1. Per germline, CDR1 SGHRS and CDR2 YFSETQ. This CDR3 is 15 amino acids long. After removal of 3 bases from V and 2 bases from J, the junction contained 8 bases not matched to a gene. This CDR3 reads CASSSNSGQTYEQYF. DNA for the CDR3: TGCGCCAGCAGCTCAAACTCGGGACAGACCTACGAGCAGTACTTC.

The V gene is TRBV11-3, the J gene TRBJ2-1, with 7 bases fitting TRBD1. The junction had 7 bases not matched to a gene; V was cut back by 4 bases and J by 4 bases. CDR1 is SGHNT, CDR2 YENEEA, per germline. This CDR3 spans 15 amino acids. The CDR3 loop reads CASSSGQVTYNEQFF. Written as DNA, the CDR3 is TGTGCCAGCAGCTCAGGACAGGTGACTTACAATGAGCAGTTCTTC. Full variable domain (outside the CDR3, taken from reference TRBV11-3 and TRBJ2-1): EAGVVQSPRYKIIEKKQPVAFWCNPISGHNTLYWYLQNLGQGPELLIRYENEEAVDDSQLPKDRFSAERLKGVDSTLKIQPAELGDSAVYLCASSSGQVTYNEQFFGPGTRLTVL.

The rearrangement links TRBV7-3 to TRBJ2-5; 8 nucleotides align to TRBD2. V was clipped by 2 bases and J by 3 bases; unmatched bases: 11. CDR3 length: 17 amino acids. Germline loops: CDR1 SGHTA, CDR2 FQGTGA. CDR3 sequence: CASSLGSGGGREETQYF. The CDR3 nucleotides read TGTGCCAGCAGCTTAGGTTCCGGCGGGGGGCGTGAAGAGACCCAGTACTTC.